This entry lists 30 T cell receptor beta chains sequenced from one sample in a study of regulatory T cells in long-lasting Graves disease. Time point noted: newly diagnosed GD, antithyroid drugs for less than 3 months. PBMCs provided the RNA from which the TCR library was made. Investigators prepared the TCR beta libraries by applying iRepertoire HTBI primers and Arm-PCR of CDR3 regions. TCRdb called the multiplex PCR reads again in MiXCR, with one record for every CDR3 protein. The table records around 400,000 distinct CDR3 sequences, 15% of them present only once. This sample also appeared in a second study, on T cells in Graves' hyperthyroidism and ophthalmopathy.

Specimen: peripheral blood mononuclear cells (PBMCs), collected at new diagnosis, from a patient treated with antithyroid drugs. Receptors were obtained from a woman between 40 and 55 years old with Graves disease.

The gene calls are TRBV5-1 and TRBJ2-3, with 9 bases identical to TRBD2. V was clipped by 4 bases and J by 3 bases; unmatched bases: 6. CDR1 is SGHRS and CDR2 is YFSETQ in the germline V gene. The CDR3 consists of 15 residues. CDR3 loop: CASSKGLATTDTQYF. Here the CDR3 DNA reads TGCGCCAGCAGCAAAGGACTAGCGACAACAGATACGCAGTATTTT.

The gene calls are TRBV6-4 and TRBJ2-3; 7 nucleotides match TRBD1. This CDR3 spans 14 amino acids. The ends lost 3 bases at V and 5 bases at J; junction bases unmatched: 5. The germline V gene encodes CDR1 MRHNA and CDR2 SNTAGT. The CDR3 here is CASSEEQGKDTQYF. The CDR3, as DNA: TGTGCCAGCAGTGAAGAACAGGGGAAAGATACGCAGTATTTT.

This clonotype came up a few times. V usage is TRBV3-1 and J usage is TRBJ2-1, with 8 bases that match TRBD2. The CDR3 consists of 16 residues. Germline CDR1 and CDR2: LGHDT and YNNKEL (reference sequence). Trimming took 6 bases from V and 0 from J; bases not matched to a gene: 7. This CDR3 reads CASSGVAGLSYNEQFF. CDR3 nucleotides: TGTGCCAGCAGTGGGGTAGCGGGACTCTCCTACAATGAGCAGTTCTTC.

The gene calls are TRBV9 and TRBJ2-5, with 9 positions matching TRBD2. This CDR3 is 16 amino acids long. V was clipped by 4 bases and J by 4 bases; unmatched bases: 11. Per germline, CDR1 SGDLS and CDR2 YYNGEE. CDR3 in amino acids: CASSFLAGEVGETQYF. CDR3 coding DNA: TGTGCCAGCAGCTTTTTAGCGGGAGAGGTAGGAGAGACCCAGTACTTC.

There are a few counts of this clonotype. This chain joins TRBV30 and TRBJ2-7; D may be TRBD2 (7 bases). There are 12 residues in the CDR3. V was pared by 0 bases and J by 8 bases, with 11 bases between. Per the germline V gene, CDR1 is GTSNPN and CDR2 is SVGIG (reference sequence). The CDR3 sequence: CAWSVQGGKQYF. The CDR3 nucleotides read TGTGCCTGGAGTGTACAGGGAGGGAAGCAGTACTTC.

This clonotype was seen ten or more times. The chain is built from TRBV28 and TRBJ2-1; D is unclear. V was pared by 6 bases and J by 5 bases, with 8 bases between. This CDR3 region has 12 residues. Germline V CDR1 and CDR2: MDHEN, SYDVKM. The DNA for the CDR3 is TGTGCCAGCAGGAACACGAACAATGAGCAGTTCTTC. Its translation: CASRNTNNEQFF.

In this sample, this clonotype turned up many times. The gene calls are TRBV28 and TRBJ2-4; 12 nucleotides agree with TRBD2. Germline values: CDR1 MDHEN, CDR2 SYDVKM. The CDR3 is 17 amino acids. With V trimmed by 3 bases and J by 0 bases, 3 bases remained unmatched. CDR3 nucleotides: TGTGCCAGCAGTTTGGGGGGACTAGCGGGAGCCAAAAACATTCAGTACTTC. Translation: CASSLGGLAGAKNIQYF.

Many counts were recorded for this clonotype. The V gene is TRBV10-3, the J gene TRBJ1-5, with TRBD1 as a possible D gene (5 bases). There are 15 residues in the CDR3. Trimming cost V 0 bases and J 1 base, with 7 bases left between them. In germline, CDR1 is ENHRY, CDR2 SYGVKD. The CDR3 region has the DNA TGTGCCATCAGTGAGTCAAGGGGAAGCAATCAGCCCCAGCATTTT. Amino acids: CAISESRGSNQPQHF.

This clonotype was counted between two and nine times. V and J are TRBV3-1 and TRBJ1-5; D ambiguous. Germline lookup yields CDR1 LGHDT and CDR2 YNNKEL (reference sequence). V dropped 4 bases and J dropped 3 bases, with 7 bases sitting between them. The CDR3 is 13 amino acids. CDR3 protein: CASSPNNNQPQHF. The CDR3 DNA reads TGTGCCAGCAGCCCGAACAACAATCAGCCCCAGCATTTT.

This clonotype was found many times. The chain uses TRBV6-1 and TRBJ2-1, with 7 nucleotides matching TRBD2. CDR1 and CDR2 (germline): MNHNS, SASEGT. The ends lost 5 bases at V and 0 bases at J; junction bases unmatched: 4. This CDR3 comprises 15 residues. As DNA, the CDR3 is TGTGCCAGCAGTCGCAGCGGGGTCTCCTACAATGAGCAGTTCTTC. It encodes CASSRSGVSYNEQFF.

This clonotype turned up a few times. CDR3 nucleotides: TGTGCCAGCGTACCCGGGACAGGGATTTCCGGGGAGCTGTTTTTT. It encodes CASVPGTGISGELFF. The chain carries TRBV6-1 and TRBJ2-2; 9 bases fit TRBD1. This CDR3 comprises 15 residues. V lost 8 bases and J lost 6; bases outside the gene matches: 10. CDR1 and CDR2 (germline): MNHNS, SASEGT.

There are many counts of this clonotype. The chain uses TRBV2 and TRBJ2-1; 9 nucleotides match TRBD2. This CDR3 spans 18 amino acids. V dropped 6 bases and J dropped 0; count of bases not matched to a gene: 12. Germline V gene data show CDR1 as SNHLY and CDR2 as FYNNEI. CDR3 region: CASRGPLLAGASYNEQFF. The DNA for the CDR3 is TGTGCCAGCAGAGGTCCACTCTTAGCGGGAGCCTCCTACAATGAGCAGTTCTTC. Full variable domain (missing parts from reference TRBV2 and TRBJ2-1): EPEVTQTPSHQVTQMGQEVILRCVPISNHLYFYWYRQILGQKVEFLVSFYNNEISEKSEIFDDQFSVERPDGSNFTLKIRSTKLEDSAMYFCASRGPLLAGASYNEQFFGPGTRLTVL.

The gene calls are TRBV7-9 and TRBJ2-7; 11 positions match TRBD1. The CDR3 extends over 15 amino acids. With V trimmed by 3 bases and J by 5 bases, 6 bases remained unmatched. Germline loops: CDR1 SEHNR, CDR2 FQNEAQ (reference sequence). In DNA form, the CDR3 reads TGTGCCAGCAGCTTGGAGGACAGGGGGCGCAACGAGCAGTACTTC. Its translation: CASSLEDRGRNEQYF.

This clonotype was counted between two and nine times. The chain employs TRBV28 and TRBJ2-6; 7 nucleotides line up with TRBD1. The CDR3 totals 17 residues. Trimming at V came to 6 bases and at J to 0 bases, leaving 8 bases not matched to a gene. Germline lookup yields CDR1 MDHEN and CDR2 SYDVKM. Here the CDR3 reads CASRSGGPSSGANVLTF. The CDR3 DNA follows: TGTGCCAGCAGATCAGGGGGACCCAGCTCTGGGGCCAACGTCCTGACTTTC.

The V and J genes are TRBV30 and TRBJ2-7; no definite D call. V was shortened by 1 base and J by 3 bases, with 7 bases between the two germline ends. The CDR3 extends over 12 amino acids. Germline CDR1 is GTSNPN and CDR2 is SVGIG (reference sequence). The CDR3 DNA is TGTGCCTGGAGTGACCCCCGCTACGAGCAGTACTTC. Translation: CAWSDPRYEQYF.

Turning to this clonotype: This probably arose from a read error, given a far larger clone one base away. The genes are TRBV11-2 and TRBJ2-4, with 13 bases fitting TRBD2. Germline CDR1 SGHAT, CDR2 FQNNGV. CDR3 length: 16 residues. CDR3 DNA: TGTGCCAGCAGCTTACTTCCGGGACTAGCGGGGACTGAGCAGCTCTTC. It is translated as CASSLLPGLAGTEQLF.

As to this clonotype: A much larger clone differs from this one at a single base, so this may be a read error. The chain couples TRBV3-1 to TRBJ2-7; 8 bases are a match to TRBD1. The CDR3 has 14 amino acids. J gave up 5 bases and V 11 bases, and 14 bases lay outside the gene matches. Germline lookup yields CDR1 LGHDT and CDR2 YNNKEL (reference sequence). The CDR3 sequence is CAGTPRDRGHEQYF. Written as DNA, the CDR3 is TGTGCCGGCACCCCCCGAGACAGGGGTCACGAGCAGTACTTC.

This clonotype occurred a few times. The chain combines TRBV19 with TRBJ2-3; D is ambiguous. Looked up from germline, CDR1 is LNHDA and CDR2 is SQIVND (reference sequence). The CDR3 consists of 14 residues. With 6 bases removed from V and 0 bases from J, the gap between germline ends came to 10 bases. CDR3 nucleotide sequence: TGTGCCAGTAGACGGCAATCTAGCACAGATACGCAGTATTTT. Its translation: CASRRQSSTDTQYF.

This clonotype was detected many times. The rearrangement joins TRBV28 to TRBJ1-1, with TRBD1 matching 7 bases. V lost 5 bases and J lost 1; bases outside the gene matches: 7. The CDR3 extends over 15 amino acids. CDR1 and CDR2 from the germline V gene are MDHEN and SYDVKM. The CDR3 region has the DNA TGTGCCAGCAGTCTACCAACAGGGGCGAACACTGAAGCTTTCTTT. Protein: CASSLPTGANTEAFF.

This clonotype was detected only once. The V call is TRBV11-3, the J call TRBJ2-1, with no clear D. Germline-derived CDR1 and CDR2 are SGHNT and YENEEA. V was pared by 4 bases and J by 7 bases, with 17 bases between. The CDR3 spans 15 residues. The CDR3 sequence is CASSSSNIWANEQFF. The CDR3 DNA reads as TGTGCCAGCAGCTCCTCAAATATATGGGCGAATGAGCAGTTCTTC. Full variable domain (missing parts from reference TRBV11-3 and TRBJ2-1): EAGVVQSPRYKIIEKKQPVAFWCNPISGHNTLYWYLQNLGQGPELLIRYENEEAVDDSQLPKDRFSAERLKGVDSTLKIQPAELGDSAVYLCASSSSNIWANEQFFGPGTRLTVL.

This clonotype was counted many times. V gene TRBV12-5 combines with J gene TRBJ2-1, with 8 bases aligning to TRBD2. V was pared by 1 base and J by 5 bases, with 7 bases of the junction left unmatched. The CDR3 spans 16 residues. Germline loops: CDR1 LGHNT, CDR2 FRNRAP. In DNA form, the CDR3 reads TGTGCTAGTGGTTTGGCCGGGACTAGGTTTGACAATGAGCAGTTCTTC. Translation: CASGLAGTRFDNEQFF. Looking up the rest from reference TRBV12-5 and TRBJ2-1 gives the full variable domain: DARVTQTPRHKVTEMGQEVTMRCQPILGHNTVFWYRQTMMQGLELLAYFRNRAPLDDSGMPKDRFSAEMPDATLATLKIQPSEPRDSAVYFCASGLAGTRFDNEQFFGPGTRLTVL.

This clonotype was counted ten times or more. The V and J genes are TRBV11-3 and TRBJ2-1; TRBD2 matches at 10 bases. With 2 bases clipped from V and 0 bases from J, the junction kept 10 bases outside the gene matches. The germline V gene encodes CDR1 SGHNT and CDR2 YENEEA. The CDR3 is 19 amino acids. DNA for the CDR3: TGTGCCAGCAGCTTACAAATAGCGGGAGGCCTGAGCTCCTACAATGAGCAGTTCTTC. Amino acid sequence: CASSLQIAGGLSSYNEQFF.

This clonotype was recorded at least ten times. The chain recombines TRBV28 with TRBJ2-2, with 7 positions matching TRBD1. In germline, CDR1 is MDHEN, CDR2 SYDVKM. The ends lost 3 bases at V and 6 bases at J; junction bases unmatched: 4. The CDR3 covers 14 residues. CDR3 residues: CASSLTGSAGELFF. CDR3 nucleotides: TGTGCCAGCAGTTTGACAGGGTCGGCCGGGGAGCTGTTTTTT.

Many counts were recorded for this clonotype. The chain joins TRBV30 to TRBJ1-1, with a possible D match to TRBD1 (5 bases). The CDR3 is made up of 12 amino acids. CDR1 is GTSNPN and CDR2 is SVGIG in the germline V gene (reference sequence). Trimming shortened V by 5 bases and J by 11 bases, and 18 bases separated the two germline ends. The CDR3 DNA reads TGTGCCTGGGCCGACTATGGCTCAGGGGCTTTCTTT. Its protein is CAWADYGSGAFF.

This clonotype was seen a handful of times. The V and J genes are TRBV5-4 and TRBJ2-1, with D perhaps TRBD2 (5 bases). The CDR3 extends over 13 amino acids. V gave up 0 bases and J gave up 9 bases, with 10 bases separating them. Germline V lookup: CDR1 SGHNT, CDR2 YYREEE (reference sequence). The DNA for the CDR3 is TGTGCCAGCAGCTTGGCGACTATCTTTGAGCAGTTCTTC. Protein sequence: CASSLATIFEQFF.

This clonotype turned up a few times. A much larger clone differs by one base, so this may be a read error. The chain carries TRBV28 and TRBJ2-1; D tentatively fits TRBD1 or TRBD2 (6 bases each). The J call may be faulty, since TRBJ2-3 better matches the DNA end. Germline CDR1 MDHEN, CDR2 SYDVKM. CDR3 length equals 13 residues. Written as DNA, the CDR3 is TGTGCCAGCACGGACGGGGGCGTAGATACGCAGTATTTT. It specifies CASTDGGVDTQYF.

The table lists this clonotype with many counts. The CDR3 protein is CASSLAGGGYGEQYF. The DNA of the CDR3 is TGTGCCAGCAGCTTAGCGGGGGGAGGCTATGGCGAGCAGTACTTC. The genes are TRBV7-2 and TRBJ2-7, with D possibly being TRBD2 (6 bases). Trimming stripped 0 bases from V and 6 bases from J, with 15 bases between. Per germline, CDR1 SGHTA and CDR2 FQGNSA. The CDR3 runs to 15 residues.

This clonotype was seen many times. The rearrangement uses TRBV9 and TRBJ1-1; D is perhaps TRBD1 (5 bases). The germline V and J ends were trimmed by 0 bases and 0 bases, with 12 bases remaining between them. There are 16 residues in the CDR3. CDR1 SGDLS and CDR2 YYNGEE come from the germline V gene. The CDR3 is CASSVGVRGMNTEAFF. The CDR3 DNA is TGTGCCAGCAGCGTAGGGGTGAGGGGCATGAACACTGAAGCTTTCTTT.

This chain links TRBV7-9 with TRBJ2-7, with a tentative D call TRBD2 (6 bases). The CDR3 covers 13 residues. The V end lost 5 bases, the J end lost 5 bases, and 13 bases lay between the germline ends. Germline-derived CDR1 and CDR2 are SEHNR and FQNEAQ (reference sequence). The CDR3 DNA reads TGTGCCAGCAGCCTTAGCGGCGCGGACGAGCAGTACTTC. As protein: CASSLSGADEQYF.

V usage is TRBV7-9 and J usage is TRBJ2-2; D might be TRBD2 (6 bases). V was pared by 5 bases and J by 5 bases, with 15 bases between. The CDR3 consists of 15 residues. The germline gives CDR1 SEHNR, CDR2 FQNEAQ (reference sequence). The CDR3 DNA sequence: TGTGCCAGCAGCCGGGGGACCCCGGGTACCGGGGAGCTGTTTTTT. It codes for CASSRGTPGTGELFF.